This T cell receptor (beta chain) was obtained from a study of blood T cell repertoires in COVID-19. Overall study: The United States, Italy and Spain provided the acute and convalescent COVID-19 samples. From T cells, B-cell-depleted T cells, or PBMCs came the material, which was cDNA or gDNA.

This CDR3 is built from 17 residues. V lost 4 bases, J lost 2 bases, and 9 bases stayed unmatched. Germline V CDR1 and CDR2: SGHTS, YDEGEE. How the authors handled the data: Reference gene primer amplification yielded estimated nucleated cell counts. TCRdb keeps only in-frame clones here, not all; method: immunoSEQ multiplex PCR. Clone size and the V and J calls come from that table; the DNA yielded D and trimming. Here the sample spans fewer than 100,000 clones, about nine tenths being singletons. This TCR was recovered from a woman of 80 years or more with acute or convalescent COVID-19. What was sequenced was peripheral blood. The chain is built from TRBV5-8 and TRBJ1-5; 10 positions match TRBD1. Here the CDR3 DNA reads TGTGCCAGCAGCACCAACCCCGGGACAGGGGGCAATCAGCCCCAGCATTTT. It specifies CASSTNPGTGGNQPQHF.